The 3 T cell receptor beta chains below were found in one sample sequenced in a study of Graves' ophthalmopathy and Graves' hyperthyroidism. Transcripts of RNA were the source for amplifying TCR beta CDR3 regions. First-round RT-PCR relied on HTBI primers, and a second-round multiplex PCR came next. TCRdb independently ran MiXCR on the multiplex PCR reads; one entry per CDR3 protein. The sample lists about 590,000 distinct CDR3 sequences, roughly 40% occurring once. Sample: peripheral blood or thyroid tissue (not recorded which). The origin of the receptors is an adult man with Graves' hyperthyroidism.

Note on this clonotype: This clone may be a read error of a much larger clone one base away. The chain links TRBV20-1 to TRBJ1-2, with 9 bases that match TRBD1. Germline V gene data show CDR1 as DFQATT and CDR2 as SNEGSKA (reference sequence). This CDR3 region has 14 residues. CDR3 DNA: TGCAGTGCTGAAAGGACAGGGGCTGACTATGGCTGCACCTTC. Protein product: CSAERTGADYGCTF.

The chain links TRBV2 to TRBJ2-7, with 10 bases identical to TRBD2. With 3 bases clipped from V and 5 bases from J, the junction kept 16 bases outside the gene matches. This CDR3 comprises 18 residues. Germline assignment: CDR1 SNHLY and CDR2 FYNNEI. This chain's CDR3 is CASSDEGEASGSRDEQYF. CDR3 DNA: TGTGCCAGCAGTGATGAGGGGGAGGCTAGCGGGAGCCGAGACGAGCAGTACTTC.

This clonotype has a count of ten or more. The V and J genes are TRBV29-1 and TRBJ2-7, with 9 bases identical to TRBD2. The CDR3 is 14 residues long. Trimming at V came to 6 bases and at J to 0 bases, leaving 6 bases not matched to a gene. Germline CDR1 and CDR2: SQVTM and ANQGSEA. The DNA for the CDR3 is TGCAGCGTGCGACTAGCGGATTTCTCCTACGAGCAGTACTTC. This translates into CSVRLADFSYEQYF.